This entry lists 20 T cell receptor beta chains sequenced from one sample in a study of T cells of healthy individuals. One entry per CDR3 protein results from TCRdb running MiXCR on the 5' RACE reads. The table has around 83,000 distinct CDR3 sequences, about 5% seen once. The receptor source for this set is a female donor in good health.

At least ten counts were recorded for this clonotype. V is TRBV27 and J is TRBJ1-1; D is uncertain. From germline, CDR1 is MNHEY and CDR2 SMNVEV (reference sequence). The V end was cut by 10 bases, the J end by 4 bases, with 16 bases between. This CDR3 has 13 amino acids. The CDR3: CATNVLGGTEAFF. For the CDR3, the DNA is TGTGCCACCAACGTTCTCGGAGGCACTGAAGCTTTCTTT.

There are a few counts of this clonotype. The V and J genes are TRBV20-1 and TRBJ2-5; the D gene is possibly TRBD2 (6 bases). The CDR3 has 12 amino acids. Between the trimmed V and J ends, which lost 4 bases and 1 base, there was a span of 7 bases. In germline, CDR1 is DFQATT, CDR2 SNEGSKA (reference sequence). The CDR3 DNA sequence: TGCAGTGCTAAGGAGGGCCAAGAGACCCAGTACTTC. The encoded protein is CSAKEGQETQYF.

This clonotype was counted many times. The DNA of the CDR3 is TGTGCCAGCAGCCAAGGACCCCTGGGACCCGTGAACACTGAAGCTTTCTTT. Amino acids: CASSQGPLGPVNTEAFF. V and J are TRBV7-9 and TRBJ1-1; TRBD1 is a possible D gene (5 bases). Trimming shortened V by 5 bases and J by 0 bases, and 19 bases separated the two germline ends. CDR3 length: 17 residues. CDR1 is SEHNR, CDR2 FQNEAQ, per germline (reference sequence).

At least ten counts were recorded for this clonotype. CDR3 sequence: CASSQELEGEQYF. The CDR3 region has the DNA TGCGCCAGCAGCCAAGAATTAGAAGGGGAGCAGTACTTC. This sequence joins TRBV4-3 and TRBJ2-7, with no clear D. The V end lost 0 bases, the J end lost 7 bases, and 10 bases lay between the germline ends. Germline V gives CDR1 LGHNA, CDR2 YSLEER. The CDR3 length is 13 residues.

Only a few counts were recorded for this clonotype. V is TRBV30 and J is TRBJ1-3; D is ambiguous. Per germline, CDR1 GTSNPN and CDR2 SVGIG (reference sequence). Trimming cost V 3 bases and J 0 bases, with 15 bases left between them. CDR3 size: 16 residues. The CDR3 sequence is CAWRARMAGSGNTIYF. Here the CDR3 DNA reads TGTGCCTGGAGGGCAAGGATGGCCGGCTCTGGAAACACCATATATTTT.

This clonotype was observed a handful of times. The J gene is TRBJ1-5, the V gene TRBV2; D not resolved. This CDR3 spans 15 amino acids. Trimming stripped 6 bases from V and 1 base from J, with 13 bases between. CDR1 and CDR2 (germline): SNHLY, FYNNEI. For the CDR3, the DNA is TGTGCCAGCAGCTACGAGGTTTCGAGCAATCAGCCCCAGCATTTT. It specifies CASSYEVSSNQPQHF.

The chain recombines TRBV28 with TRBJ2-3, with unresolved D. This CDR3 contains 15 residues. V was pared by 5 bases and J by 1 base, with 13 bases between. CDR1 MDHEN and CDR2 SYDVKM come from the germline V gene. The CDR3 loop is CASSRPGLGTDTQYF. The CDR3 bases are TGTGCCAGCAGTCGTCCGGGCCTAGGCACAGATACGCAGTATTTT.

This clonotype was counted a few times. The J gene is TRBJ1-2, the V gene TRBV4-1, with D uncertain. This CDR3 comprises 16 residues. Trimming cost V 1 base and J 0 bases, with 12 bases left between them. Per germline, CDR1 MGHRA and CDR2 YSYEKL. The CDR3 sequence: CASSQAEVRANYGYTF. CDR3 bases: TGCGCCAGCAGCCAAGCTGAGGTTCGAGCTAACTATGGCTACACCTTC.

This clonotype was counted ten times or more. The gene calls are TRBV5-1 and TRBJ1-1; D call uncertain. The V gene's germline CDR1 is SGHRS and CDR2 YFSETQ. This CDR3 contains 14 residues. The V gene lost 4 bases and the J gene lost 4 bases, with 14 bases spanning the gap. The CDR3 region is CASSRGPGITEAFF. Here the CDR3 DNA reads TGCGCCAGCAGCAGAGGCCCTGGGATCACTGAAGCTTTCTTT.

The gene calls are TRBV19 and TRBJ2-1; TRBD2 aligns across 10 bases. The germline gives CDR1 LNHDA, CDR2 SQIVND (reference sequence). This CDR3 has 18 amino acids. The V segment lost 1 base and the J segment 1 base; nucleotides outside the gene matches: 7. The CDR3: CASSIGASGSDSYNEQFF. The CDR3 region has the DNA TGTGCCAGTAGTATAGGGGCTAGCGGGAGCGATTCCTACAATGAGCAGTTCTTC.

As to this clonotype: A read error may be the cause here, since a much bigger clone is one base away. The CDR3, as DNA: TGTGCCAGCAGGGATGGCCCGTGGGATGAGCAGTTCTTC. Residues: CASRDGPWDEQFF. V gene TRBV2 combines with J gene TRBJ2-1; D unresolved. The CDR3 totals 13 residues. Per the germline V gene, CDR1 is SNHLY and CDR2 is FYNNEI. V was trimmed by 6 bases and J by 8 bases, leaving 14 bases between them.

Ten or more counts support this clonotype. The V and J genes are TRBV7-2 and TRBJ1-4, with 8 bases that match TRBD1. The CDR3 spans 13 residues. The germline V gene has CDR1 SGHTA and CDR2 FQGNSA. After removal of 2 bases from V and 10 bases from J, the junction contained 3 bases not matched to a gene. Here the CDR3 DNA reads TGTGCCAGCAGCTTAATTGGACAGGGAAAACTGTTTTTT. Translating gives CASSLIGQGKLFF.

At least ten counts were recorded for this clonotype. The chain recombines TRBV12-3 or TRBV12-4 with TRBJ1-6, with TRBD1 matching over 7 bases. V dropped 3 bases and J dropped 10; count of bases not matched to a gene: 9. CDR3 length: 15 amino acids. As DNA, the CDR3 is TGTGCCAGCAGTTTCACGGCAGGGGGATACTCACCCCTCCACTTT. This sequence encodes CASSFTAGGYSPLHF.

At least ten counts were recorded for this clonotype. The CDR3 region is CASRPKRGLYEQYF. The DNA for the CDR3 is TGTGCCAGCAGGCCGAAACGAGGTCTCTACGAGCAGTACTTC. The rearrangement links TRBV28 to TRBJ2-7; D gene unclear. Germline CDR1 reads MDHEN; CDR2 reads SYDVKM. The CDR3 spans 14 residues. V was shortened by 6 bases and J by 3 bases, with 15 bases between the two germline ends.

There are many counts of this clonotype. The V gene is TRBV20-1, the J gene TRBJ2-5, with a weak D call TRBD2 (5 bases). There are 13 residues in the CDR3. Deletions cut 5 bases from V and 5 bases from J, with 15 bases between. Germline assignment: CDR1 DFQATT and CDR2 SNEGSKA (reference sequence). The CDR3 nucleotides are TGCAGTGCTCGAGTGGCAGGCGGGGAGACCCAGTACTTC. Translation: CSARVAGGETQYF.

The V and J genes are TRBV4-3 and TRBJ2-3; 12 positions agree with TRBD2. Per the germline V gene, CDR1 is LGHNA and CDR2 is YSLEER. J lost 0 bases, V lost 2 bases, and 9 bases had no gene match. The CDR3 length is 19 residues. CDR3 nucleotides: TGCGCCAGCAGCCAACAGTGGACTAGCGGGGCTCCTAGCACAGATACGCAGTATTTT. This translates into CASSQQWTSGAPSTDTQYF.

This clonotype was detected many times. The genes are TRBV7-2 and TRBJ2-7; 10 bases are shared with TRBD2. V shed 5 bases, J shed 3 bases, and the junction held 7 bases outside the gene matches. The CDR3 length is 15 residues. The germline CDR1 and CDR2 sequences are SGHTA and FQGNSA. The CDR3 loop reads CASSRASGSHYEQYF. In DNA form, the CDR3 reads TGTGCCAGCAGCCGGGCTAGCGGGAGCCACTACGAGCAGTACTTC.

This clonotype has only a few counts. The chain combines TRBV5-1 with TRBJ2-3; perhaps TRBD2 as D (6 bases). Trimming cost V 4 bases and J 3 bases, with 15 bases left between them. CDR1 and CDR2 (germline): SGHRS, YFSETQ. This CDR3 comprises 15 residues. The CDR3 protein is CASSPDLGGTDTQYF. DNA for the CDR3: TGCGCCAGCAGCCCCGACCTCGGGGGTACAGATACGCAGTATTTT.

This clonotype was counted many times. The chain is built from TRBV12-3 or TRBV12-4 and TRBJ2-3, with TRBD2 as a possible D gene (6 bases). This CDR3 is built from 14 residues. Trimming removed 7 bases at V and 0 bases at J, with 11 bases between. The CDR3 DNA reads as TGTGCCAGCAAGGAGGGCCTGAGCACAGATACGCAGTATTTT. Translation gives CASKEGLSTDTQYF.

This clonotype was recorded at least ten times. This chain joins TRBV6-6 and TRBJ1-2; D unresolved. The V and J ends lost 6 bases and 4 bases respectively, with 21 bases between them. CDR1 and CDR2 (germline): MNHNY, SVGAGI (reference sequence). CDR3 size: 16 residues. The CDR3 nucleotides read TGTGCCAGCAGCCAACAACCACCACCGACGGCCTATGGCTACACCTTC. Its translation is CASSQQPPPTAYGYTF.